This T cell receptor (beta chain) was captured in a study of neurological immune-mediated disorders. Study summary: Relapsing-remitting forms accounted for about 90% of the 34 multiple sclerosis patients and secondary progressive forms for 3. Study outcomes and limitations: The greatest TCR clonal expansion occurred in HTLV-1-associated myelopathy and the least in multiple sclerosis, which fell below healthy controls.

Unsorted libraries were generated from 2 million PBMCs held at -80 degrees C. It was by 5'RACE with 10-nucleotide random UMIs that the cDNA was made. TCRdb ran MiXCR on the 5' RACE reads and lists one entry per CDR3 protein. The table has about 62,000 distinct CDR3 sequences, 3.7% seen once. Trimming at V came to 5 bases and at J to 0 bases, leaving 4 bases not matched to a gene. Germline CDR1 SGHVS, CDR2 FNYEAQ. CDR3 length: 14 amino acids. This clonotype was seen many times. The antigen is undetermined. The chain uses TRBV7-6 and TRBJ2-7; the match to TRBD2 covers 7 bases. Sequenced input: PBMCs. The sequence was collected from a woman aged 45-65 years with multiple sclerosis. CDR3: CASSRGDYSYEQYF. CDR3 bases: TGTGCCAGCAGCCGTGGGGACTACTCCTACGAGCAGTACTTC.